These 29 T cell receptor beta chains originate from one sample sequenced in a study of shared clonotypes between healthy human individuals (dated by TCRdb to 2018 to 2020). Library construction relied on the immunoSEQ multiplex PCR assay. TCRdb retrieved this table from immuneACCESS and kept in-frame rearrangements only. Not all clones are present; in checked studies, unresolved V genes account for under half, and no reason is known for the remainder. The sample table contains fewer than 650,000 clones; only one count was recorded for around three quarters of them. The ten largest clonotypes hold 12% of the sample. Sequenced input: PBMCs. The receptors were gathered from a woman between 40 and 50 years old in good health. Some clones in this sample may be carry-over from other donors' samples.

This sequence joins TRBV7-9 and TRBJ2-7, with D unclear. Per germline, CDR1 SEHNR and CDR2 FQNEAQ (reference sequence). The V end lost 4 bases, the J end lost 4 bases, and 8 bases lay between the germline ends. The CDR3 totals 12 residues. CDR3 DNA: TGTGCCAGCAGCTCTGGTACTTACGAGCAGTACTTC. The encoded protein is CASSSGTYEQYF.

The CDR3 DNA follows: TGTGCCAGCAGTTTTCAAGGTGTCAATTCACCCCTCCACTTT. Translating it yields CASSFQGVNSPLHF. The genes are TRBV28 and TRBJ1-6; D gene ambiguous. CDR3 size: 14 residues. Trimming left V 3 bases short and J 7 bases short, with 10 bases between. Germline V CDR1 and CDR2: MDHEN, SYDVKM.

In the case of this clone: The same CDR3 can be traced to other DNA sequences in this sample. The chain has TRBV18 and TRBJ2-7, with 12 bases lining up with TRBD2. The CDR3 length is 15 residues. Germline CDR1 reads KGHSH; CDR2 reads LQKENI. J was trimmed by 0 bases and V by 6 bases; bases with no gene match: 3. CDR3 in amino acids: CASSPGLAGSYEQYF. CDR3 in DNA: TGTGCCAGCTCGCCGGGACTAGCGGGCTCCTACGAGCAGTACTTC.

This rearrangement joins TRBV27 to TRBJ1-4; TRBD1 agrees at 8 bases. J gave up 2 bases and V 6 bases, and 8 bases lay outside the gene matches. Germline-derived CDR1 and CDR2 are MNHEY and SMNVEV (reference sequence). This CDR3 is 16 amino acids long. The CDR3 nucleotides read TGTGCCAGCAGCCCCGACAGGGGCGAGACTAATGAAAAACTGTTTTTT. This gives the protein CASSPDRGETNEKLFF.

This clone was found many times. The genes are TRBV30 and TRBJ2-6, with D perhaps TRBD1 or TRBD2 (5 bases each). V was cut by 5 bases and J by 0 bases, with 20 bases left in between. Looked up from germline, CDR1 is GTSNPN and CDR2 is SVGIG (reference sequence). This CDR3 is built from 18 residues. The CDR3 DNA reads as TGTGCCTGGTTCTCGGTCGGGACCGTGTACTCTGGGGCCAACGTCCTGACTTTC. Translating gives CAWFSVGTVYSGANVLTF.

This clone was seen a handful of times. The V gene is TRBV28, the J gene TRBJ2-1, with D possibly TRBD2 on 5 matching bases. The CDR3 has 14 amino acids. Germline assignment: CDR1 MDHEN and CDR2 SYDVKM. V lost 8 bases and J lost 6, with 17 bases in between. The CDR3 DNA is TGTGCCAGCTGGTCTGCCGCACGGGGCAATGAGCAGTTCTTC. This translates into CASWSAARGNEQFF. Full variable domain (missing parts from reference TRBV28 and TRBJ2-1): DVKVTQSSRYLVKRTGEKVFLECVQDMDHENMFWYRQDPGLGLRLIYFSYDVKMKEKGDIPEGYSVSREKKERFSLILESASTNQTSMYLCASWSAARGNEQFFGPGTRLTVL.

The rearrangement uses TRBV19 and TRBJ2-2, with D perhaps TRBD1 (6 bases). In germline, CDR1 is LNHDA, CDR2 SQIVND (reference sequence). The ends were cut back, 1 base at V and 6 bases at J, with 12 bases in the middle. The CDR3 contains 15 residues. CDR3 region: CASSIARQDAGELFF. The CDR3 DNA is TGTGCCAGTAGTATAGCCCGACAGGACGCCGGGGAGCTGTTTTTT.

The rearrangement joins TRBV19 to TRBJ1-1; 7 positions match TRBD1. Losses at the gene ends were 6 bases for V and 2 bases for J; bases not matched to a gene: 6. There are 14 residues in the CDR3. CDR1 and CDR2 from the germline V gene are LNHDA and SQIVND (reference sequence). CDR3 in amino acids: CASSRGQANTEAFF. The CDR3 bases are TGTGCCAGTAGCCGAGGACAGGCCAACACTGAAGCTTTCTTT. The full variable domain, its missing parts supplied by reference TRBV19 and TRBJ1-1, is DGGITQSPKYLFRKEGQNVTLSCEQNLNHDAMYWYRQDPGQGLRLIYYSQIVNDFQKGDIAEGYSVSREKKESFPLTVTSAQKNPTAFYLCASSRGQANTEAFFGQGTRLTVV.

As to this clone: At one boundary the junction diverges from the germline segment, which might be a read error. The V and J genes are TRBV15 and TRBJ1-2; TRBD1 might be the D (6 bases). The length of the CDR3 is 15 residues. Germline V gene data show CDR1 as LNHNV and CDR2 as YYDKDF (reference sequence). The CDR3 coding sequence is TGTGCCACCGGCAGAGCGAGGGGGGACTACTATGGCTACACCTTC. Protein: CATGRARGDYYGYTF.

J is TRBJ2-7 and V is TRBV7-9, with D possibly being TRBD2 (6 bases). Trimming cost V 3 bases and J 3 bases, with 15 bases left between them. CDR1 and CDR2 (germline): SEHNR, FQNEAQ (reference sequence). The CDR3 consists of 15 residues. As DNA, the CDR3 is TGTGCCAGCAGCTTGGGCTCACTAGCTCTCTACGAGCAGTACTTC. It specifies CASSLGSLALYEQYF.

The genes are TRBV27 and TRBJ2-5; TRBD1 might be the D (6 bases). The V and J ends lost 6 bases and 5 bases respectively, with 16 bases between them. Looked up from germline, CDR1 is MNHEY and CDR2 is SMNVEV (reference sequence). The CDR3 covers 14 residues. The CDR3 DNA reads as TGTGCCAGCAGCCCCGGACAGTTCGGTGAGACCCAGTACTTC. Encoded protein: CASSPGQFGETQYF.

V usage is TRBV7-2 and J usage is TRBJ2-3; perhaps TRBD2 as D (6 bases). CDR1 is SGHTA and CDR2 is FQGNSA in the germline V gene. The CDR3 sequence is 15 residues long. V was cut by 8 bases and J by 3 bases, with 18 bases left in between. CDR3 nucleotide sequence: TGTGCCAGCTCATCTATCGGGGGTAGAACAGATACGCAGTATTTT. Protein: CASSSIGGRTDTQYF.

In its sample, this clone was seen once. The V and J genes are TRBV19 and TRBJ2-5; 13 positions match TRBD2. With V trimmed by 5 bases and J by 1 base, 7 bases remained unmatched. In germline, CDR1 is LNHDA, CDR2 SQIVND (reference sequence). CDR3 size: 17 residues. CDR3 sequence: CASSPRTSGSLQETQYF. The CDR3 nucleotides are TGTGCCAGTAGTCCCCGGACTAGCGGGAGTCTCCAAGAGACCCAGTACTTC. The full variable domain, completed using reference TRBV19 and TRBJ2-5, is DGGITQSPKYLFRKEGQNVTLSCEQNLNHDAMYWYRQDPGQGLRLIYYSQIVNDFQKGDIAEGYSVSREKKESFPLTVTSAQKNPTAFYLCASSPRTSGSLQETQYFGPGTRLLVL.

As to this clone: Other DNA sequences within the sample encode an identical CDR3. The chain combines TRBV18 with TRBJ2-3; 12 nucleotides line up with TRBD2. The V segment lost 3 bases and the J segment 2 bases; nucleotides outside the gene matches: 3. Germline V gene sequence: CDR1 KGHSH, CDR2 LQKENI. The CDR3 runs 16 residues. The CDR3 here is CASSPLAGGPTDTQYF. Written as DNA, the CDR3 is TGTGCCAGCTCACCTCTAGCGGGAGGGCCCACAGATACGCAGTATTTT.

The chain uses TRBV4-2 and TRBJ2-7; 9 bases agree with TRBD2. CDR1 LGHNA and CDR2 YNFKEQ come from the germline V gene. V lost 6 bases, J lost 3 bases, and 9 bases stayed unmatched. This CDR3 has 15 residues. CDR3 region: CASRHTSGPFYEQYF. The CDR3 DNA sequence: TGTGCCAGCAGGCATACTAGCGGGCCCTTCTACGAGCAGTACTTC.

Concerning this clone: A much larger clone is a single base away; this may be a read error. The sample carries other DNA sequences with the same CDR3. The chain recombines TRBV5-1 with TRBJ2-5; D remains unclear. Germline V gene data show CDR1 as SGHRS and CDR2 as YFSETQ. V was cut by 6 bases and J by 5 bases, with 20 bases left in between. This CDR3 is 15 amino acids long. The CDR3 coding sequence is TGCGCCAGCACCTCCAACGACGGACCCGGCGAGACCCAGTACTTC. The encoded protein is CASTSNDGPGETQYF.

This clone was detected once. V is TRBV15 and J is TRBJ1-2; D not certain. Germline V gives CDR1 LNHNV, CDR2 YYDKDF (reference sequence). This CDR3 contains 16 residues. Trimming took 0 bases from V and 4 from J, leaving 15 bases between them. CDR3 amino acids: CATSRDSEGSLYGYTF. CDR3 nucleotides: TGTGCCACCAGCAGAGATTCGGAGGGAAGCCTCTATGGCTACACCTTC.

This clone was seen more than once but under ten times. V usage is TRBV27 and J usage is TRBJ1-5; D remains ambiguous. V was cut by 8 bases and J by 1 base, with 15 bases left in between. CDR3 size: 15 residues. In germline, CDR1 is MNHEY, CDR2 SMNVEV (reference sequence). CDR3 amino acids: CASQRRDGSNQPQHF. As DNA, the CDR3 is TGTGCCAGCCAAAGGAGGGATGGGAGCAATCAGCCCCAGCATTTT.

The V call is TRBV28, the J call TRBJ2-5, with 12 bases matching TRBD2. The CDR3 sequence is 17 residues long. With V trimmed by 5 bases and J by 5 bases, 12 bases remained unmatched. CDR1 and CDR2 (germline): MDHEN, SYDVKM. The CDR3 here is CASSPWTSGTILETQYF. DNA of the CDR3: TGTGCCAGCAGTCCTTGGACTAGCGGGACTATATTGGAGACCCAGTACTTC.

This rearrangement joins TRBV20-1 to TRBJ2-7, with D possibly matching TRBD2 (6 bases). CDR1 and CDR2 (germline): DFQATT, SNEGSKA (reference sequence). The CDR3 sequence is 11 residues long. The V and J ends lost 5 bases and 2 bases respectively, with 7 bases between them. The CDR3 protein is CSAGTPYEQYF. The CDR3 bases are TGCAGTGCTGGGACTCCCTACGAGCAGTACTTC.

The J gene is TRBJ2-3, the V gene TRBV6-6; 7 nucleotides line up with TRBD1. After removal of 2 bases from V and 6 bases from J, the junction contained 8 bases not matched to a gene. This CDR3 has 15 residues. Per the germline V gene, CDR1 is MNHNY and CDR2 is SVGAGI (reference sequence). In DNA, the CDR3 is TGTGCCAGCAGTTACCCTTGGGACAGAGACGATACGCAGTATTTT. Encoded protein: CASSYPWDRDDTQYF.

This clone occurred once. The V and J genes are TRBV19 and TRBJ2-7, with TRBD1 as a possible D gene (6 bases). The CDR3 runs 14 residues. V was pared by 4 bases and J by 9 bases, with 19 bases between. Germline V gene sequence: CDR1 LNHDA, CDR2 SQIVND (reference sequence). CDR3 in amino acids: CASSNPGHRGGQYF. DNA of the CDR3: TGTGCCAGTAGTAATCCGGGACACCGGGGCGGGCAGTACTTC.

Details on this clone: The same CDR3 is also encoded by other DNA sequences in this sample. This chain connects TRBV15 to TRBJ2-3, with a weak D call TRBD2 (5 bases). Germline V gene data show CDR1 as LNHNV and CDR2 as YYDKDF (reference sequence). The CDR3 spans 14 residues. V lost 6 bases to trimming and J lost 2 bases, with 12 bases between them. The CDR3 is CATSRGSPTDTQYF. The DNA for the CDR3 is TGTGCCACCAGTCGAGGGAGCCCCACAGATACGCAGTATTTT.

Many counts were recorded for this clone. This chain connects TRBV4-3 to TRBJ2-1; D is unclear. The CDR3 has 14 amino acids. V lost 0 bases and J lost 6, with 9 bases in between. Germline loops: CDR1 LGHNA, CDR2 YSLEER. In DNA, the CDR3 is TGCGCCAGCAGCCAAGATTTAACAGTCAATGAGCAGTTCTTC. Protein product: CASSQDLTVNEQFF.

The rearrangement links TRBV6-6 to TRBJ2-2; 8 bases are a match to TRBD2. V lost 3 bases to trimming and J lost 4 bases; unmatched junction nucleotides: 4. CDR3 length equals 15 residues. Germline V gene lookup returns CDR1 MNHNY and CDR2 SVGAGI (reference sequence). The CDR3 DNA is TGTGCCAGCAGTTATTCGGGACTAGGCACCGGGGAGCTGTTTTTT. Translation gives CASSYSGLGTGELFF.

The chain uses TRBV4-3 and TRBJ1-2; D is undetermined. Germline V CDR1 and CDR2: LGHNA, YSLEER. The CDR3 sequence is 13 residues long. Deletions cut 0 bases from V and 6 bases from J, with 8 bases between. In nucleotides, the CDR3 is TGCGCCAGCAGCCAAGATCGGAGGGATGGCTACACCTTC. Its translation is CASSQDRRDGYTF.

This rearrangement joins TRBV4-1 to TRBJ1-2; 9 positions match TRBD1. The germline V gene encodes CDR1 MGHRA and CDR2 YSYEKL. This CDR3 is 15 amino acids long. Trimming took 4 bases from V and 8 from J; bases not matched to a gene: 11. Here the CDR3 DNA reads TGCGCCAGCAGCCGGGGACAGGGATTTGCTCTGGGCTACACCTTC. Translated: CASSRGQGFALGYTF.

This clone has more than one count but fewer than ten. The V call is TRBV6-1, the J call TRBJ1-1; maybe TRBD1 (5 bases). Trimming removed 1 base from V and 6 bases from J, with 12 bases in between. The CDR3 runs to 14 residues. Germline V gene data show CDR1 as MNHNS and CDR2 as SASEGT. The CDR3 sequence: CASSEVGESAEAFF. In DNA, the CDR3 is TGTGCCAGCAGTGAAGTAGGGGAGAGCGCTGAAGCTTTCTTT.

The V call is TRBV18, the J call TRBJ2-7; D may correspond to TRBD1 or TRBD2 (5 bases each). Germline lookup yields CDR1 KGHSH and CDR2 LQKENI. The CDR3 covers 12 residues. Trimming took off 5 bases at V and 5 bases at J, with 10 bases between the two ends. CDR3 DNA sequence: TGTGCCAGCTCATCCCAGGGAGACGAGCAGTACTTC. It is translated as CASSSQGDEQYF.